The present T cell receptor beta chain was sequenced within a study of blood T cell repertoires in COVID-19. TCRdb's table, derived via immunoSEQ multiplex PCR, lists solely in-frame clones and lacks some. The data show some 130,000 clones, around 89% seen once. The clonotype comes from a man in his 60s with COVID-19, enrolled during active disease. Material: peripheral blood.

The CDR3 bases are TGTGCCAGCAGTTTATCAACAGGCTTACTTAGCAATCAGCCCCAGCATTTT. It codes for CASSLSTGLLSNQPQHF. The rearrangement joins TRBV28 to TRBJ1-5; D may be TRBD1 (5 bases). The CDR3 length is 17 residues. Germline V lookup: CDR1 MDHEN, CDR2 SYDVKM. Trimming took 1 base from V and 0 from J, leaving 13 bases between them.